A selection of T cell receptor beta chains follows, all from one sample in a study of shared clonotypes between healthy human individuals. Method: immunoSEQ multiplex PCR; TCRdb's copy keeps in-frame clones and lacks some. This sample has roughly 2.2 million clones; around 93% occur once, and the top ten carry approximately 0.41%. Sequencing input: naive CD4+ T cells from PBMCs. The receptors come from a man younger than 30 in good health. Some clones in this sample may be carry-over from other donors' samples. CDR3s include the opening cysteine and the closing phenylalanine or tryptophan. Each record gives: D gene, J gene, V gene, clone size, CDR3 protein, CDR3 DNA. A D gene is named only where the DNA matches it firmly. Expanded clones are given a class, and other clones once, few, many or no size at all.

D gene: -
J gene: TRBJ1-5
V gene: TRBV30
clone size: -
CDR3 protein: CAWSVTSHNQPQHF
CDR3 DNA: TGTGCCTGGAGTGTAACCAGCCACAATCAGCCCCAGCATTTT

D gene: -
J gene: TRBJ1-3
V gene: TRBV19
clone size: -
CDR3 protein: CASSMVQSGNTIYF
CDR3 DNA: TGTGCCAGTAGTATGGTACAGAGTGGAAACACCATATATTTT

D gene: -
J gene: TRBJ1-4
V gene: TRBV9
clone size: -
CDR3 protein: CANTEPKENEKLFF
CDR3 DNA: TGTGCCAACACAGAGCCCAAGGAAAATGAAAAACTGTTTTTT

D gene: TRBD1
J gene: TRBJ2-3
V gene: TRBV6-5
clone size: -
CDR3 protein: CPTGTDSTDTQYF
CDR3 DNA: TGCCCAACCGGGACAGATAGCACAGATACGCAGTATTTT

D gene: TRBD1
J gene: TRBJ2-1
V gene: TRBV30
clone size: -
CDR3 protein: CAWRPGQGINEQFF
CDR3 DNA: TGTGCCTGGAGACCGGGACAGGGAATCAATGAGCAGTTCTTC

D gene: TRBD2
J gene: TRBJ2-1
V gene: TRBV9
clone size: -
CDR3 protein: CASSALAFSYNEQFF
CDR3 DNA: TGTGCCAGCAGCGCACTAGCGTTCTCCTACAATGAGCAGTTCTTC

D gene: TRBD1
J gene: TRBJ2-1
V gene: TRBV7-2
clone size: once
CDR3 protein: CASSTTGSSSYNEQFF
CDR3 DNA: TGTGCCAGCAGCACGACAGGGAGTTCCTCCTACAATGAGCAGTTCTTC

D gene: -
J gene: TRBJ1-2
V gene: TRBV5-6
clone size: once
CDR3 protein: CASSFLGLRFNGYTF
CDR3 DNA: TGTGCCAGCAGCTTTTTGGGTCTCCGCTTTAATGGCTACACCTTC

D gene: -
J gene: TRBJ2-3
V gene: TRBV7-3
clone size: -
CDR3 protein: CASSLTPDTQYF
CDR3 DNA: TGTGCCAGCAGCTTAACCCCAGATACGCAGTATTTT

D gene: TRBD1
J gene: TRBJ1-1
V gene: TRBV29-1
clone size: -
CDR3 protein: CSVTGLGTTEAFF
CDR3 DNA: TGCAGCGTGACAGGGCTGGGGACCACTGAAGCTTTCTTT

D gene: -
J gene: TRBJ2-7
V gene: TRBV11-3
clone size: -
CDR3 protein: CASSSGSYEQYF
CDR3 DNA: TGTGCCAGCAGCTCCGGGTCCTACGAGCAGTACTTC

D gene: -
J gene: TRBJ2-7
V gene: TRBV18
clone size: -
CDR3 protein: CASSRDTLEQYF
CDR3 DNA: TGTGCCAGCTCACGGGACACTCTCGAGCAGTACTTC

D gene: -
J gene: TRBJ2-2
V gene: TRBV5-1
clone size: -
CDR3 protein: CASSQTESGELFF
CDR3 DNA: TGCGCCAGCAGCCAAACAGAGTCTGGGGAGCTGTTTTTT

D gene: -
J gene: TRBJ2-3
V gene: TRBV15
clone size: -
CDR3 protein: CATSRQGTDTQYF
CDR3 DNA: TGTGCCACCAGCAGGCAGGGCACAGATACGCAGTATTTT

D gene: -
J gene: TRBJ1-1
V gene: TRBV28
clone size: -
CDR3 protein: CASSVPPVGAFF
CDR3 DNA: TGTGCCAGCAGTGTACCGCCGGTGGGAGCTTTCTTT

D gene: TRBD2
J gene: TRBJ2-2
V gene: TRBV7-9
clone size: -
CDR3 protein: CASSLGLAGTGELFF
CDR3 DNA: TGTGCCAGCAGCTTGGGACTAGCGGGAACCGGGGAGCTGTTTTTT

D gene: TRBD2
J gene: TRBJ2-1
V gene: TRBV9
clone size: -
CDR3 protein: CASSLSGSGSVNEQFF
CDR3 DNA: TGTGCCAGCAGCCTCTCGGGTAGCGGGAGTGTCAATGAGCAGTTCTTC

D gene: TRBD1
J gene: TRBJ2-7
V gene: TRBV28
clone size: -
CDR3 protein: CASSSTGQGNEQYF
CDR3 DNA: TGTGCCAGCAGCTCCACGGGACAGGGGAACGAGCAGTACTTC

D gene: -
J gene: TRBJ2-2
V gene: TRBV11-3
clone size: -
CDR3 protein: CASSLAAPNTGELFF
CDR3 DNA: TGTGCCAGCAGCTTAGCCGCCCCGAACACCGGGGAGCTGTTTTTT

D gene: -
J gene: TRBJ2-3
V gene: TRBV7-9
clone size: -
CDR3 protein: CASSLEGGVTDTQYF
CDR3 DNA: TGTGCCAGCAGCTTAGAAGGGGGGGTAACAGATACGCAGTATTTT

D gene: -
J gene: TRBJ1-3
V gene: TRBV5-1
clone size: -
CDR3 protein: CASSLAVGDTIYF
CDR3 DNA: TGCGCCAGCAGCTTGGCTGTCGGAGACACCATATATTTT

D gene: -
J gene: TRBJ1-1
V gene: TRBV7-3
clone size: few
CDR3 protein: CASSWDGQPNTEAFF
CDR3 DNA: TGTGCCAGCAGCTGGGATGGACAGCCTAACACTGAAGCTTTCTTT